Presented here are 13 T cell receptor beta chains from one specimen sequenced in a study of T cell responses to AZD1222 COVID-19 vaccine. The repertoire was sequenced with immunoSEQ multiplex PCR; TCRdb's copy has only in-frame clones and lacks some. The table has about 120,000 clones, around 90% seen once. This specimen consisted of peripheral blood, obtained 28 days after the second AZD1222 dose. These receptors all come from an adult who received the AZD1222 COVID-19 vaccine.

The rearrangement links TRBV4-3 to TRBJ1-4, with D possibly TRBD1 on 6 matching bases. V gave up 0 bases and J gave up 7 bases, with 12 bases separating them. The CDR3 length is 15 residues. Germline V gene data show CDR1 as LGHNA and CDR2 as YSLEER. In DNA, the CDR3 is TGCGCCAGCAGCCAAGATTCAGGGGTGGGTGAAAAACTGTTTTTT. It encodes CASSQDSGVGEKLFF.

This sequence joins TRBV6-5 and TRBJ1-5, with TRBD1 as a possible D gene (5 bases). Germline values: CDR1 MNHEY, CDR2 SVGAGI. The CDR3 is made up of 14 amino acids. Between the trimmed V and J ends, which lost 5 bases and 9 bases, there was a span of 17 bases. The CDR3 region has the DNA TGTGCCAGCAGTATGGGGGAGGGCCTCCGGCCCCAGCATTTT. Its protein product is CASSMGEGLRPQHF.

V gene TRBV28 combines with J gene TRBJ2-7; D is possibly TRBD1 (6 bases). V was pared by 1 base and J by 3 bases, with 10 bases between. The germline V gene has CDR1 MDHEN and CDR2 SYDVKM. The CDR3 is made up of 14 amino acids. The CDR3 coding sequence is TGTGCCAGCAGTTTATACCAGGGGAACTACGAGCAGTACTTC. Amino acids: CASSLYQGNYEQYF.

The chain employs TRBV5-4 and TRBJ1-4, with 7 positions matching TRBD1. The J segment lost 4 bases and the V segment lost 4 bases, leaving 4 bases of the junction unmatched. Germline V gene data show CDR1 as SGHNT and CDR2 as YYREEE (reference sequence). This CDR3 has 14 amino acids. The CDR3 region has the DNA TGTGCCAGCAGCCCGGGACAGAGTAATGAAAAACTGTTTTTT. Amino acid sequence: CASSPGQSNEKLFF.

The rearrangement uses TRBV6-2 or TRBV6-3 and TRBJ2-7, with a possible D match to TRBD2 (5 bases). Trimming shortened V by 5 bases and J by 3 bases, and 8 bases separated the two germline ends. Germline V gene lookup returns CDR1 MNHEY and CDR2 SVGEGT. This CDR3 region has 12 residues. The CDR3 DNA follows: TGTGCCAGCAGTAAGACTATCTACGAGCAGTACTTC. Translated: CASSKTIYEQYF.

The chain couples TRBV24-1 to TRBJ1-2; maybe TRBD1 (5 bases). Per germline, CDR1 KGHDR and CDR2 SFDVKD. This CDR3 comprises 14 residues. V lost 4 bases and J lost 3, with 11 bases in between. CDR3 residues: CATSDPGGYYGYTF. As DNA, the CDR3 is TGTGCCACCAGTGACCCCGGGGGTTACTATGGCTACACCTTC.

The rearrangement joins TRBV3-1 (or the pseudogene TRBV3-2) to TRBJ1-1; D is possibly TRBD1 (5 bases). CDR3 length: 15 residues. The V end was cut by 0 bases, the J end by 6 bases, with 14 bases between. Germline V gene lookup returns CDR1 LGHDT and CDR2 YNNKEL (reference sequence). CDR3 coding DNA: TGTGCCAGCAGCCAAGATTTCCCGGGGCACTCTGAAGCTTTCTTT. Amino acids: CASSQDFPGHSEAFF.

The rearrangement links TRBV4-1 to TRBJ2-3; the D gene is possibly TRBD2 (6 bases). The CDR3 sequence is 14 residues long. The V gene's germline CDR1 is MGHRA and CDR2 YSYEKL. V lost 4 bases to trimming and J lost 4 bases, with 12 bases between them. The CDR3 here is CASSLTSGADTQYF. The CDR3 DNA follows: TGCGCCAGCAGCCTCACGTCGGGGGCAGATACGCAGTATTTT.

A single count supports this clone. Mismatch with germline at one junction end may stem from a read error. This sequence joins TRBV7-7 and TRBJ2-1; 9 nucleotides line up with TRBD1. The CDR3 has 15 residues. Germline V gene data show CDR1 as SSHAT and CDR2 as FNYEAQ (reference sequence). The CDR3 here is CASSRDRGGLNEQFF. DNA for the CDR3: TGTGCTAGCAGCAGAGACAGGGGGGGCCTCAATGAGCAGTTCTTC.

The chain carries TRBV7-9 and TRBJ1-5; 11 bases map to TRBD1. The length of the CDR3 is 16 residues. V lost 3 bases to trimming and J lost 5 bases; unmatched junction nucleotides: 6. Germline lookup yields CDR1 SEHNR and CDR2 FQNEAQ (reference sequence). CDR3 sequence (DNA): TGTGCCAGCAGCTTCGGCGGGACAGGGGGGGATCAGCCCCAGCATTTT. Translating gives CASSFGGTGGDQPQHF.

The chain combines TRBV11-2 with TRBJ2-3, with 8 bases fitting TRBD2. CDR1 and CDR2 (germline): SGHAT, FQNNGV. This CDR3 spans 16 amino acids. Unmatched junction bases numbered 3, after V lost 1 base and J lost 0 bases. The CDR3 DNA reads TGTGCCAGCAGCTTAGTCGGGGGGGCTAGCACAGATACGCAGTATTTT. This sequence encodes CASSLVGGASTDTQYF. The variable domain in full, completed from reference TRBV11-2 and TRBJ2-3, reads EAGVAQSPRYKIIEKRQSVAFWCNPISGHATLYWYQQILGQGPKLLIQFQNNGVVDDSQLPKDRFSAERLKGVDSTLKIQPAKLEDSAVYLCASSLVGGASTDTQYFGPGTRLTVL.

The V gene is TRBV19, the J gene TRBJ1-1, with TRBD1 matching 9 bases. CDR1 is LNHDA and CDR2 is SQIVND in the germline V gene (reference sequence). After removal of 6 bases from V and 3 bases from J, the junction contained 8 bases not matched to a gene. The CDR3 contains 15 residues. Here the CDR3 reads CASSPGQGRDTEAFF. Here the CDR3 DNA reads TGTGCCAGTAGCCCCGGACAGGGGCGGGACACTGAAGCTTTCTTT. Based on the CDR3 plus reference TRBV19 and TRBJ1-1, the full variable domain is DGGITQSPKYLFRKEGQNVTLSCEQNLNHDAMYWYRQDPGQGLRLIYYSQIVNDFQKGDIAEGYSVSREKKESFPLTVTSAQKNPTAFYLCASSPGQGRDTEAFFGQGTRLTVV.

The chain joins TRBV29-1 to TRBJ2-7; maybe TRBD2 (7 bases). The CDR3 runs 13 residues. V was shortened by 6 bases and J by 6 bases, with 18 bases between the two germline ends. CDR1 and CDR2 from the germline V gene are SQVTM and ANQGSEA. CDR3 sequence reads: CSVGAGDGVEQYF. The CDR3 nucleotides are TGCAGCGTGGGGGCGGGGGACGGCGTCGAGCAGTACTTC.